This TCR beta chain was sequenced during a study of blood T cell repertoires in COVID-19. Study-level background: PBMCs, B-cell-depleted T cells, or T cells provided the cDNA or gDNA that made up the material.

Trimming took 4 bases from V and 7 from J; bases not matched to a gene: 9. CDR3 size: 14 residues. Germline-derived CDR1 and CDR2 are MNHEY and SVGAGI. This clone was observed a single time. Original data processing: From reference gene primer amplification, estimates of nucleated cell counts were derived. TCRdb's table, derived via immunoSEQ multiplex PCR, lists solely in-frame clones and lacks some. That table supplies the V and J calls and clone size; D and trimming were determined from the DNA. The top ten clones hold 5.5% to 7.5% of a sample with approximately 80,000 clones, around 88% of them seen once.

The receptor was derived from a woman older than 75 with acute or convalescent COVID-19. Input material: peripheral blood. This chain joins TRBV6-5 and TRBJ2-7, with 8 bases fitting TRBD2. Here the CDR3 DNA reads TGTGCCAGCAGTTTAAGGATTAGCGGGGAGGAGCAGTACTTC. This gives the protein CASSLRISGEEQYF.